These T cell receptor beta chains were read from a single sample in a study. TCRdb reanalysed the 5' RACE reads using MiXCR and keeps one entry per CDR3 protein. This sample carries approximately 44,000 distinct CDR3 sequences, less than 35% of them seen once, and the ten largest clones take approximately 3.7%. Input material: memory CD4+ T cells sorted from a lymph node. Receptors originate from a female donor with breast cancer. The conserved cysteine and the conserved F or W are not part of the CDR3 here. The D gene is left open where the match is weak. The size entry is marked missing in some rows and otherwise reads once, few, many or a size class.

d_call: .; v_call: TRBV28; clone_size: .; j_call: TRBJ2-3; cdr3_aa: ASSLRSGTDTQY
d_call: TRBD2; v_call: TRBV20-1; clone_size: .; j_call: TRBJ2-7; cdr3_aa: SAETPGLGFYEQY
d_call: .; v_call: TRBV5-1; clone_size: many; j_call: TRBJ1-5; cdr3_aa: ASSLNTGQPQH
d_call: TRBD2; v_call: TRBV12-5; clone_size: .; j_call: TRBJ2-3; cdr3_aa: ASGLSIGRSTDTQY
d_call: .; v_call: TRBV20-1; clone_size: few; j_call: TRBJ2-3; cdr3_aa: SASLSTDTQY
d_call: TRBD2; v_call: TRBV4-3; clone_size: many; j_call: TRBJ2-3; cdr3_aa: ASSQGAGADTQY
d_call: TRBD2; v_call: TRBV13; clone_size: .; j_call: TRBJ2-5; cdr3_aa: ASSLRLAGGVETQY
d_call: TRBD1; v_call: TRBV7-9; clone_size: few; j_call: TRBJ1-6; cdr3_aa: ASGQANSPLH
d_call: .; v_call: TRBV20-1; clone_size: once; j_call: TRBJ2-6; cdr3_aa: SAAGAFSGANVLT
d_call: .; v_call: TRBV28; clone_size: .; j_call: TRBJ1-6; cdr3_aa: AGSQAGGPNSPLH
d_call: TRBD2; v_call: TRBV2; clone_size: few; j_call: TRBJ2-2; cdr3_aa: ASSRTSGVPGTGELF
d_call: .; v_call: TRBV6-5; clone_size: few; j_call: TRBJ2-5; cdr3_aa: ASSYSSTGRETQY
d_call: TRBD2; v_call: TRBV7-3; clone_size: .; j_call: TRBJ2-2; cdr3_aa: AGGRTSSSGGELF
d_call: .; v_call: TRBV3-1; clone_size: few; j_call: TRBJ2-7; cdr3_aa: ASSQDLYEQY
d_call: .; v_call: TRBV12-3/TRBV12-4; clone_size: .; j_call: TRBJ1-1; cdr3_aa: ASSLVGKQGRAGAEAF
d_call: TRBD1; v_call: TRBV27; clone_size: few; j_call: TRBJ1-5; cdr3_aa: ASRLTGTGGGQPQH
d_call: TRBD1; v_call: TRBV25-1; clone_size: .; j_call: TRBJ2-6; cdr3_aa: ASSELRGPGASVLT
d_call: .; v_call: TRBV9; clone_size: .; j_call: TRBJ2-7; cdr3_aa: ASSVYGENNEQY
d_call: .; v_call: TRBV5-1; clone_size: few; j_call: TRBJ1-5; cdr3_aa: ASSLGQPNNQPQH
d_call: TRBD1; v_call: TRBV6-2/TRBV6-3; clone_size: .; j_call: TRBJ2-1; cdr3_aa: ASSYPGQGLLWTAEQF
d_call: TRBD1; v_call: TRBV11-2; clone_size: .; j_call: TRBJ2-2; cdr3_aa: ASSPLTGNTGELF
d_call: TRBD2; v_call: TRBV4-2; clone_size: .; j_call: TRBJ2-7; cdr3_aa: ASSTTSGSDTQY
d_call: .; v_call: TRBV6-5; clone_size: .; j_call: TRBJ2-5; cdr3_aa: ASSPQGGPGETQY
d_call: TRBD2; v_call: TRBV20-1; clone_size: .; j_call: TRBJ2-1; cdr3_aa: SARAGLAVHNF
d_call: .; v_call: TRBV28; clone_size: .; j_call: TRBJ1-2; cdr3_aa: ASSPPGDYGYT
d_call: TRBD2; v_call: TRBV5-1; clone_size: .; j_call: TRBJ2-1; cdr3_aa: ASSLPTSGSYNEQF
d_call: TRBD2; v_call: TRBV20-1; clone_size: few; j_call: TRBJ2-7; cdr3_aa: SASAPAGGYEQY
d_call: .; v_call: TRBV5-6; clone_size: .; j_call: TRBJ1-1; cdr3_aa: ASSGQIQRNTEAF
d_call: TRBD1; v_call: TRBV7-2; clone_size: .; j_call: TRBJ1-6; cdr3_aa: ASSLSGQGNSPLH
d_call: .; v_call: TRBV12-3/TRBV12-4; clone_size: .; j_call: TRBJ2-7; cdr3_aa: ASSPPSGVPPYEQY
d_call: .; v_call: TRBV7-3; clone_size: .; j_call: TRBJ2-5; cdr3_aa: ASSLTGNQETQY
d_call: .; v_call: TRBV7-3; clone_size: .; j_call: TRBJ2-5; cdr3_aa: ASSPTREQTQY
d_call: .; v_call: TRBV4-1; clone_size: .; j_call: TRBJ1-1; cdr3_aa: ASSPLGRTEAF
d_call: TRBD2; v_call: TRBV12-5; clone_size: .; j_call: TRBJ2-1; cdr3_aa: ASGASGSTHTEQF
d_call: .; v_call: TRBV28; clone_size: .; j_call: TRBJ2-7; cdr3_aa: ASRPVPGSYEQY
d_call: TRBD2; v_call: TRBV15; clone_size: .; j_call: TRBJ2-1; cdr3_aa: ATSRVLAGGGGEQF
d_call: .; v_call: TRBV6-2/TRBV6-3; clone_size: .; j_call: TRBJ2-7; cdr3_aa: ASSSYGSSYEQY
d_call: .; v_call: TRBV12-3/TRBV12-4; clone_size: few; j_call: TRBJ2-1; cdr3_aa: ARETSSYNEQF
d_call: TRBD2; v_call: TRBV5-1; clone_size: .; j_call: TRBJ2-1; cdr3_aa: ASSQSGESYNEQF
d_call: .; v_call: TRBV28; clone_size: .; j_call: TRBJ1-2; cdr3_aa: ASSLPPNYGYT
d_call: .; v_call: TRBV24-1; clone_size: .; j_call: TRBJ2-1; cdr3_aa: ATSDYYSGPEGNEQF
d_call: .; v_call: TRBV27; clone_size: .; j_call: TRBJ1-1; cdr3_aa: ASSPRKGAHGEAF
d_call: .; v_call: TRBV28; clone_size: few; j_call: TRBJ2-7; cdr3_aa: ASSFNRYQGQS
d_call: .; v_call: TRBV20-1; clone_size: .; j_call: TRBJ1-2; cdr3_aa: SARPGYYGYT
d_call: .; v_call: TRBV7-2; clone_size: .; j_call: TRBJ2-7; cdr3_aa: ASSRRGFYEQY
d_call: .; v_call: TRBV24-1; clone_size: .; j_call: TRBJ2-2; cdr3_aa: ATSDRPPGTGELF
d_call: .; v_call: TRBV28; clone_size: .; j_call: TRBJ1-4; cdr3_aa: ASSQESNEKLF
d_call: .; v_call: TRBV7-9; clone_size: .; j_call: TRBJ2-1; cdr3_aa: ASSTRGGLYNEQF
d_call: .; v_call: TRBV10-2; clone_size: .; j_call: TRBJ2-5; cdr3_aa: ANSESSSQETQY
d_call: .; v_call: TRBV6-1; clone_size: .; j_call: TRBJ2-2; cdr3_aa: ASSEIGPGELF
d_call: TRBD1; v_call: TRBV6-5; clone_size: .; j_call: TRBJ2-7; cdr3_aa: ASSWDRGDYEQY
d_call: .; v_call: TRBV7-9; clone_size: .; j_call: TRBJ2-1; cdr3_aa: ASSFIPHEQF
d_call: .; v_call: TRBV12-3/TRBV12-4; clone_size: .; j_call: TRBJ2-3; cdr3_aa: ASSLTIPGGRDTQY
d_call: .; v_call: TRBV7-2; clone_size: many; j_call: TRBJ2-3; cdr3_aa: ASSLSLIRDTQY
d_call: .; v_call: TRBV20-1; clone_size: few; j_call: TRBJ1-6; cdr3_aa: SADGGGNSPLH
d_call: .; v_call: TRBV3-1; clone_size: .; j_call: TRBJ1-1; cdr3_aa: ASSQDYRDAF
d_call: TRBD1; v_call: TRBV12-3/TRBV12-4; clone_size: .; j_call: TRBJ1-5; cdr3_aa: ASNTGGTKSANSTGNQPQH
d_call: .; v_call: TRBV3-1; clone_size: few; j_call: TRBJ1-5; cdr3_aa: ASSQGSQPQH
d_call: .; v_call: TRBV7-3; clone_size: .; j_call: TRBJ2-3; cdr3_aa: ASSPSYTDTQY
d_call: TRBD1; v_call: TRBV5-4; clone_size: .; j_call: TRBJ2-7; cdr3_aa: AGQGGLGGEQY